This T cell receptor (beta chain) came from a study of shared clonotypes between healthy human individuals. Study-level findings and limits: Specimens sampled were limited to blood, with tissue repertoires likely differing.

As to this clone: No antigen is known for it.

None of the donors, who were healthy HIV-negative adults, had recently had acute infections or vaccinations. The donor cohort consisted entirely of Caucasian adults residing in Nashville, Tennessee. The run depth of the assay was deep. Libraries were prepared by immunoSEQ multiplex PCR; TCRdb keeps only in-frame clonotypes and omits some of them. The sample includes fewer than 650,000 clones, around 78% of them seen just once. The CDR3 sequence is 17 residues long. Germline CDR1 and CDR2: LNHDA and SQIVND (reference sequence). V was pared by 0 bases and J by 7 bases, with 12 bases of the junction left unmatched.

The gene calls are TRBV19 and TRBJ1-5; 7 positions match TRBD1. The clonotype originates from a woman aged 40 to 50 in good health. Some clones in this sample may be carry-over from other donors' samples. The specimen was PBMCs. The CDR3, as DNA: TGTGCCAGTAGTATAGATCGTTGGAACAGGGGAGACCAGCCCCAGCATTTT. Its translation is CASSIDRWNRGDQPQHF.